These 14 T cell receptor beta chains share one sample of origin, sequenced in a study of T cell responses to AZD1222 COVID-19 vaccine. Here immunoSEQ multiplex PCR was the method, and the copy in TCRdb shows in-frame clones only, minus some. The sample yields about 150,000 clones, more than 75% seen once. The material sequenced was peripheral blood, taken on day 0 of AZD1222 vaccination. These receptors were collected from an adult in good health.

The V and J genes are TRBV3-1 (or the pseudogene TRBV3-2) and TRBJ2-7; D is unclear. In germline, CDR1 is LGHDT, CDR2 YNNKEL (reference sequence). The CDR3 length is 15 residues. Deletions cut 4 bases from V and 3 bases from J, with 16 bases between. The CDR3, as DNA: TGTGCCAGCAGCCCGACACTGGACCCATGCTACGAGCAGTACTTC. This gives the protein CASSPTLDPCYEQYF.

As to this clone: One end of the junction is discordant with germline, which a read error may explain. CDR3 in amino acids: CASGLAQGGALF. For the CDR3, the DNA is TGTGCTAGTGGTTTGGCCCAGGGCGGGGCCCTCTTC. The chain combines TRBV12-5 with TRBJ2-1; perhaps TRBD2 as D (6 bases). This CDR3 is built from 12 residues. The germline gives CDR1 LGHNT, CDR2 FRNRAP.

CDR3 sequence reads: CASSPNRIEAFF. DNA of the CDR3: TGTGCCAGCTCACCCAACCGCATAGAAGCTTTCTTT. J is TRBJ1-1 and V is TRBV18; D gene ambiguous. Germline CDR1 and CDR2: KGHSH and LQKENI. Between the trimmed V and J ends, which lost 3 bases and 8 bases, there was a span of 10 bases. CDR3 size: 12 residues.

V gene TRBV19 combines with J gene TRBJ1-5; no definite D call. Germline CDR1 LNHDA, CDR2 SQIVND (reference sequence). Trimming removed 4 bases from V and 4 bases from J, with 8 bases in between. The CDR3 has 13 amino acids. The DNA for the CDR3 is TGTGCCAGTAGTACAGGACTTAATCAGCCCCAGCATTTT. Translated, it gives CASSTGLNQPQHF.

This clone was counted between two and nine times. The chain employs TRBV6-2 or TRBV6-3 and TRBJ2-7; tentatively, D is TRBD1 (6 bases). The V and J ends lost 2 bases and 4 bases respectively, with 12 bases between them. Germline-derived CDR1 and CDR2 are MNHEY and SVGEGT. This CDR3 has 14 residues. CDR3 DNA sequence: TGTGCCAGCAGTTACCAGGGGTTGGTGTACGAGCAGTACTTC. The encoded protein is CASSYQGLVYEQYF.

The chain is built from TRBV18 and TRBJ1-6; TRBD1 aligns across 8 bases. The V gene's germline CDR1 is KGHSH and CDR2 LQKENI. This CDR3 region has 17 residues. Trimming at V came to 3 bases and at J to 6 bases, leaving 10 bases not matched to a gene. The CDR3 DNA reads TGTGCCAGCTCACCGCAGACAGGGGAGAGGCGTAATTCACCCCTCCACTTT. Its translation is CASSPQTGERRNSPLHF.

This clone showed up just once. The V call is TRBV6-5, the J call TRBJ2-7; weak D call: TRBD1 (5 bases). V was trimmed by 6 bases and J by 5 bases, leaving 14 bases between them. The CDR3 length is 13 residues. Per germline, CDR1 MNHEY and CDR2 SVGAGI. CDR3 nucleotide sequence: TGTGCCAGCAGGAACCACGCAGGGAACGAGCAGTACTTC. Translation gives CASRNHAGNEQYF.

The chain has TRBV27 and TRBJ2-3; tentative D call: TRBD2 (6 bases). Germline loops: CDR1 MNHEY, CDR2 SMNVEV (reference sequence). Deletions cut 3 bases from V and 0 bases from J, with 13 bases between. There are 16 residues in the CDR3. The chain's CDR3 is CASSFQGGLSTDTQYF. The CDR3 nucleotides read TGTGCCAGCAGTTTTCAGGGAGGACTTAGCACAGATACGCAGTATTTT.

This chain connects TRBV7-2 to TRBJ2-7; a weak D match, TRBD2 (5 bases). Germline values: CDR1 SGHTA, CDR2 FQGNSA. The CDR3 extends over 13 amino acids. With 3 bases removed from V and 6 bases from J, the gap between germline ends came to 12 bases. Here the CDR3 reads CASSFARGAEQYF. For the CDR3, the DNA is TGTGCCAGCAGCTTTGCCCGGGGTGCCGAGCAGTACTTC.

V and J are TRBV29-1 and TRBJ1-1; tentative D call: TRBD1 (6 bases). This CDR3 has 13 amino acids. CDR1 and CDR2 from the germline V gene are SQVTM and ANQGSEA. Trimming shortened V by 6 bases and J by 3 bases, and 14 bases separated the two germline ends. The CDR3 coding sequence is TGCAGCGTGGGGGGCAGTTTGGACACTGAAGCTTTCTTT. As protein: CSVGGSLDTEAFF.

CDR3 nucleotides: TGTGCCAGCAGCCCACTAGCGGGAGGGCCGGCAGATACGCAGTATTTT. It encodes CASSPLAGGPADTQYF. V gene TRBV7-9 combines with J gene TRBJ2-3, with TRBD2 matching over 13 bases. After removal of 5 bases from V and 4 bases from J, the junction contained 6 bases not matched to a gene. This CDR3 has 16 residues. Germline V gene lookup returns CDR1 SEHNR and CDR2 FQNEAQ (reference sequence). The variable domain in full, with the rest retrieved from reference TRBV7-9 and TRBJ2-3, is DTGVSQNPRHKITKRGQNVTFRCDPISEHNRLYWYRQTLGQGPEFLTYFQNEAQLEKSRLLSDRFSAERPKGSFSTLEIQRTEQGDSAMYLCASSPLAGGPADTQYFGPGTRLTVL.

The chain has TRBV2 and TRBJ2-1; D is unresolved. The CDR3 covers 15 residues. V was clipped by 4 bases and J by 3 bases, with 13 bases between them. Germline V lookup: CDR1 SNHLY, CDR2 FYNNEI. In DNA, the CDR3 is TGTGCCAGCAGTGTTCGACGAGCCGGCTACAATGAGCAGTTCTTC. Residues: CASSVRRAGYNEQFF.

The CDR3 spells CASSRLTGDEQFF. In nucleotides, the CDR3 is TGTGCCAGCAGTCGACTGACAGGGGATGAGCAGTTCTTC. The chain recombines TRBV6-2 or TRBV6-3 with TRBJ2-1, with 8 bases matching TRBD1. The trim removed 5 bases at V and 8 bases at J, leaving 5 bases unmatched. There are 13 residues in the CDR3. The germline V gene encodes CDR1 MNHEY and CDR2 SVGEGT.

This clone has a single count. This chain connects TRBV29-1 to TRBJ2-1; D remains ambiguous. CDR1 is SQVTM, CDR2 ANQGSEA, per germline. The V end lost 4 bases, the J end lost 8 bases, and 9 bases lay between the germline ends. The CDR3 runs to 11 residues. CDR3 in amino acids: CSVVTSYEQFF. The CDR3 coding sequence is TGCAGCGTTGTTACCAGCTATGAGCAGTTCTTC.